This TCR beta chain derives from a study of cytomegalovirus exposure and HLA in healthy donors. Study summary: The Caucasian-associated ancestry cluster contained 65% to 85% of the 300 to 400 genotyped donors.

Regarding the study as a whole: A later analysis found common viral pathogens apparently linked to several of the most significant clusters. Clonal expansion, a later analysis showed, was greater in HLA-associated TCR beta chains than in equally common others. A likely sequencing artifact accounted for one observed cluster of highly shared sequence variants.

Use of 60 Vbeta and 13 Jbeta primers characterized the PCR. Sequencing was performed with immunoSEQ multiplex PCR; in TCRdb, only in-frame clones are kept and a portion is missing. This sample yields some 130,000 clones, of which 70% to 75% are seen a single time; roughly 7.2% belongs to the top ten. V dropped 0 bases and J dropped 7; count of bases not matched to a gene: 6. This CDR3 has 16 residues. Germline-derived CDR1 and CDR2 are MNHEY and SMNVEV (reference sequence). With respect to this clone: Its specificity is unknown.

V gene TRBV27 combines with J gene TRBJ1-5; 10 nucleotides align to TRBD1. This clonotype was sampled from a male donor in good health and CMV-seronegative. Sequencing was performed on PBMCs. The CDR3 DNA reads as TGTGCCAGCAGTTTATCGGGGGGGGACAGGGGCCAGCCCCAGCATTTT. Amino acid sequence: CASSLSGGDRGQPQHF.